This T cell receptor beta chain came from a study of T cell responses to AZD1222 COVID-19 vaccine. For the study at large: Recipients boosted at about 4 weeks or about 12 weeks are pooled. Study conclusions and caveats: Seropositive at baseline were only six AZD1222 recipients.

Profiled with immunoSEQ multiplex PCR; TCRdb holds only in-frame clones, not every one. The table lists roughly 120,000 clones, around nine tenths of them singletons. About this clone itself: Its antigen remains unknown.

This clonotype was sampled from an adult in good health. The material was peripheral blood, obtained on day 0 of AZD1222 vaccination.

The CDR3 reads CASSADGYNTGELFF. As DNA, the CDR3 is TGTGCCAGCAGCGCGGACGGATATAACACCGGGGAGCTGTTTTTT. The rearrangement uses TRBV9 and TRBJ2-2; D gene uncertain. The CDR3 is 15 residues long. V dropped 3 bases and J dropped 2 bases, with 11 bases sitting between them. The germline CDR1 and CDR2 sequences are SGDLS and YYNGEE.